The present T cell receptor (beta chain) was sequenced within a study of T cell clusters in autoimmune cytopenias. General observations from the study: A dominant lymphoma-associated repertoire apparently masked the cluster-lack signature in secondary cytopenia versus chronic lymphocytic leukemia. Exclusive TRB clusters were about 2.8-fold more numerous in healthy donors than in active autoimmune hepatitis.

The CDR3 contains 15 residues. Germline lookup yields CDR1 LNHDA and CDR2 SQIVND (reference sequence). Multiplex touch-down PCR amplified TRB using TRB-A and TRB-B pools in one tube. Reanalyzing the multiplex PCR reads, TCRdb keeps one entry per CDR3 protein, without DNA. The sample's table shows around 9,500 distinct CDR3 sequences. As concerns this clonotype: As yet, its antigen is unknown.

Each sample's input was 200 to 250 ng genomic DNA, 30,000 to 45,000 genome equivalents. The sequencing sample was made of peripheral blood. This chain links TRBV19 with TRBJ2-2; TCRdb selects TRBD2, and the lack of DNA leaves this call unchecked. This receptor was taken from a human donor with an autoimmune cytopenia or autoimmune hepatitis (not recorded which). The CDR3 sequence is CAIQEGGRDTGELFF.